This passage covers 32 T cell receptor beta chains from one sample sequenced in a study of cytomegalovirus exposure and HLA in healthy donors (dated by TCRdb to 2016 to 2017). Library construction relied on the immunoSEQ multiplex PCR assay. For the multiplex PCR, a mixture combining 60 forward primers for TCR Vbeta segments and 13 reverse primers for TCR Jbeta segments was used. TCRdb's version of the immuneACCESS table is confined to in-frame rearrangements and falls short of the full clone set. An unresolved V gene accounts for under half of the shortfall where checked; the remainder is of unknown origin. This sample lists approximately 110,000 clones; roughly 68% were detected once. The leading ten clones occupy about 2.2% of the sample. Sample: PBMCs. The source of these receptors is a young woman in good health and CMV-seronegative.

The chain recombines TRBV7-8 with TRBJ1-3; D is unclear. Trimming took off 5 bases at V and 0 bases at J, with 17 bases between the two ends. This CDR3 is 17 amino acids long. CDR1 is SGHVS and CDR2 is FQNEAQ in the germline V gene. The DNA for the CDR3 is TGTGCCAGCAGCGACGAAGACTGGATGAGCTCTGGAAACACCATATATTTT. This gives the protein CASSDEDWMSSGNTIYF.

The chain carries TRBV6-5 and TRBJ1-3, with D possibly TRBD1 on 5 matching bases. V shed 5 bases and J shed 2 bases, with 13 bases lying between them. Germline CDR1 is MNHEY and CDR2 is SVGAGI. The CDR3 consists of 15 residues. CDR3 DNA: TGTGCCAGCAGTGCGCAGGGTCGCCCTGGAAACACCATATATTTT. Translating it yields CASSAQGRPGNTIYF.

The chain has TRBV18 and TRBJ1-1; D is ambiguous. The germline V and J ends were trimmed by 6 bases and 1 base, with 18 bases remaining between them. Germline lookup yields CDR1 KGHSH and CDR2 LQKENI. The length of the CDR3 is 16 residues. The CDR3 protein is CASSSRRRYGNTEAFF. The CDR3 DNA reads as TGTGCCAGCTCCTCGAGGAGGCGTTATGGGAACACTGAAGCTTTCTTT. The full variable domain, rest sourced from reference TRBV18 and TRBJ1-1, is NAGVMQNPRHLVRRRGQEARLRCSPMKGHSHVYWYRQLPEEGLKFMVYLQKENIIDESGMPKERFSAEFPKEGPSILRIQQVVRGDSAAYFCASSSRRRYGNTEAFFGQGTRLTVV.

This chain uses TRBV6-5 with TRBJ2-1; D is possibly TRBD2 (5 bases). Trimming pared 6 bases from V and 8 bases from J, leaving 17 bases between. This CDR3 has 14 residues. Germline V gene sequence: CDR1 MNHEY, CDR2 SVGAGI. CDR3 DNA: TGTGCCAGCAGGAACCCCCGAGGGCGCGATGAGCAGTTCTTC. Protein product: CASRNPRGRDEQFF.

This CDR3 reads CASRLGGNEQFF. The DNA for the CDR3 is TGTGCCAGCAGGCTAGGTGGTAATGAGCAGTTCTTC. This rearrangement joins TRBV28 to TRBJ2-1, with unresolved D. The V end lost 6 bases, the J end lost 7 bases, and 10 bases lay between the germline ends. The CDR3 runs to 12 residues. The germline CDR1 and CDR2 sequences are MDHEN and SYDVKM. The full variable domain, with the rest looked up from reference TRBV28 and TRBJ2-1, is DVKVTQSSRYLVKRTGEKVFLECVQDMDHENMFWYRQDPGLGLRLIYFSYDVKMKEKGDIPEGYSVSREKKERFSLILESASTNQTSMYLCASRLGGNEQFFGPGTRLTVL.

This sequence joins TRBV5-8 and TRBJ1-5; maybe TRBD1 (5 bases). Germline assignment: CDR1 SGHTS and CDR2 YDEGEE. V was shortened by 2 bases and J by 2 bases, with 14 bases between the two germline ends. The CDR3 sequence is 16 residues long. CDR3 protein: CASSFEQGHGNQPQHF. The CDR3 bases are TGTGCCAGCAGCTTCGAGCAGGGTCATGGCAATCAGCCCCAGCATTTT.

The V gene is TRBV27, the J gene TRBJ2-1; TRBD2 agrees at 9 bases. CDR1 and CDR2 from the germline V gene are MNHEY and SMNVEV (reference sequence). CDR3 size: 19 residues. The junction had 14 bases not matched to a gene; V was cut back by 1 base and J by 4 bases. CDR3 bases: TGTGCCAGCAGTTTATGGCCCCCTATGCGGGAGGGCCTATACAATGAGCAGTTCTTC. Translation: CASSLWPPMREGLYNEQFF.

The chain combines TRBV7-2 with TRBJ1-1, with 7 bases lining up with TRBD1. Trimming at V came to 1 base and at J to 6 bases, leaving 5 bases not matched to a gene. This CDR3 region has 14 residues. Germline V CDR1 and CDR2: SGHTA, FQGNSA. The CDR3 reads CASSLGGRGAEAFF. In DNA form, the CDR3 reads TGTGCCAGCAGCTTAGGAGGCAGGGGGGCTGAAGCTTTCTTT.

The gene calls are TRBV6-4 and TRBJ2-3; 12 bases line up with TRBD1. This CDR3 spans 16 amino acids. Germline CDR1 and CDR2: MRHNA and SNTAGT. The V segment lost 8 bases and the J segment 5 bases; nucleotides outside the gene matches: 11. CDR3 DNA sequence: TGTGCCAGCGCTCCAGGGACAGGGGGCGGTGAAGATACGCAGTATTTT. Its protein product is CASAPGTGGGEDTQYF.

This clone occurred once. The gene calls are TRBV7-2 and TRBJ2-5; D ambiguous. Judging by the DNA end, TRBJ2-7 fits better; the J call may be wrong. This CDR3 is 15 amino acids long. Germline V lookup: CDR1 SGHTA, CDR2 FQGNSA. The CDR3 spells CASSFLPIPSYEQYF. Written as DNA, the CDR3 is TGTGCCAGCAGCTTCCTGCCCATACCCTCCTACGAGCAGTACTTC.

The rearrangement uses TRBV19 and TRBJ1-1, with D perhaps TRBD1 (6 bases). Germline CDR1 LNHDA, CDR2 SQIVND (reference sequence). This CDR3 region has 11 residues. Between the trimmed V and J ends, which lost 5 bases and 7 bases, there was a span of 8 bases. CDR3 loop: CASSLTGEAFF. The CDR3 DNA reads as TGTGCCAGTAGTTTGACAGGTGAAGCTTTCTTT.

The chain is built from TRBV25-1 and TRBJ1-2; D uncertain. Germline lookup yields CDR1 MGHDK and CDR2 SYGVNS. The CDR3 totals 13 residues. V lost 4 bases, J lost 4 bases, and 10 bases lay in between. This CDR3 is CASSAPWAYGYTF. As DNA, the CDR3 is TGTGCCAGCAGTGCCCCCTGGGCCTATGGCTACACCTTC.

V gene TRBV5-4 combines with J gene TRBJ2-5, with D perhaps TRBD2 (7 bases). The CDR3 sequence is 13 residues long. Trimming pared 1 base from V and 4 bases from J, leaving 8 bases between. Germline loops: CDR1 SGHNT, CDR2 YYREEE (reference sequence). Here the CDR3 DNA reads TGTGCCAGCAGCTTGAGGGGGGGAGAGACCCAGTACTTC. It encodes CASSLRGGETQYF.

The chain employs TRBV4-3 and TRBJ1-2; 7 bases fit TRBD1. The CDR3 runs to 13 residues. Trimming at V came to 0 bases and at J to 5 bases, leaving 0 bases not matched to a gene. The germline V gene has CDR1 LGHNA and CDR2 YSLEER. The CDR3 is CASSQEQGYGYTF. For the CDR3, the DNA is TGCGCCAGCAGCCAAGAACAGGGGTATGGCTACACCTTC.

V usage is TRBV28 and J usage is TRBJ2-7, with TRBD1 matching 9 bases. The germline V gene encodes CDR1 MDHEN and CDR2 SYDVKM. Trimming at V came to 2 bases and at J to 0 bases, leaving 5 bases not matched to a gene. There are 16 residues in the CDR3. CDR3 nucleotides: TGTGCCAGCAGTTTACCCGGGACAGGGCTCTCCTACGAGCAGTACTTC. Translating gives CASSLPGTGLSYEQYF.

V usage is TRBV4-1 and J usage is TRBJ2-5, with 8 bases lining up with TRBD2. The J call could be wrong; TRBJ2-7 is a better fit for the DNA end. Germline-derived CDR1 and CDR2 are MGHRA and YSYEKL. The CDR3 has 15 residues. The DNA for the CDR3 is TGCGCCAGCAGCCGAGAAACTAGCGGCTCCTACGAGCAGTACTTC. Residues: CASSRETSGSYEQYF.

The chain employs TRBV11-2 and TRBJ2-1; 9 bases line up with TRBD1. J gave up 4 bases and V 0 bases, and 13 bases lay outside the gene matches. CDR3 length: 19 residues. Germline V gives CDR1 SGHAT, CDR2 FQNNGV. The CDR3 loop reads CASSLDRGGGTGIYNEQFF. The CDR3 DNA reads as TGTGCCAGCAGCTTAGACCGCGGAGGAGGGACAGGGATTTACAATGAGCAGTTCTTC.

The CDR3 protein is CATSRGAGQALPEQYF. DNA of the CDR3: TGTGCCACCAGCAGGGGGGCGGGACAGGCCCTTCCCGAGCAGTACTTC. The chain links TRBV15 to TRBJ2-7; TRBD1 aligns across 8 bases. Germline CDR1 LNHNV, CDR2 YYDKDF (reference sequence). The CDR3 totals 16 residues. V lost 3 bases to trimming and J lost 6 bases; unmatched junction nucleotides: 13. The variable domain in full, with the rest retrieved from reference TRBV15 and TRBJ2-7, is DAMVIQNPRYQVTQFGKPVTLSCSQTLNHNVMYWYQQKSSQAPKLLFHYYDKDFNNEADTPDNFQSRRPNTSFCFLDIRSPGLGDTAMYLCATSRGAGQALPEQYFGPGTRLTVT.

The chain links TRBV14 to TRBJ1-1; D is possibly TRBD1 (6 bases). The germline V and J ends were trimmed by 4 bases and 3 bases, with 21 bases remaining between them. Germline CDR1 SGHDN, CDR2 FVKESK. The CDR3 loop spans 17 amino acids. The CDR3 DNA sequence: TGTGCCAGCAGCCGGGAAGGGCCTCCGACAGGTTACACTGAAGCTTTCTTT. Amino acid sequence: CASSREGPPTGYTEAFF.

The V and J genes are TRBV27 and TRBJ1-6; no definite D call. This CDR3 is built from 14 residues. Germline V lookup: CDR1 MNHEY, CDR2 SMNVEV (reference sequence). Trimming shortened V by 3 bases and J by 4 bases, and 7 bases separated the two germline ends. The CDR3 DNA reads TGTGCCAGCAGTTTCGACAAGTATAATTCACCCCTCCACTTT. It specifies CASSFDKYNSPLHF.

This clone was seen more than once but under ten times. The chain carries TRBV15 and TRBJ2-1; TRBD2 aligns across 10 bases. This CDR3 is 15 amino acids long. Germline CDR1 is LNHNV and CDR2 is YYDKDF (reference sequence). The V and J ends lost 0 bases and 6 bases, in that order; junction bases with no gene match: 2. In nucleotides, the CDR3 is TGTGCCACCAGCAGAGAGCCTAGCGGGAGCAATGAGCAGTTCTTC. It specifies CATSREPSGSNEQFF.

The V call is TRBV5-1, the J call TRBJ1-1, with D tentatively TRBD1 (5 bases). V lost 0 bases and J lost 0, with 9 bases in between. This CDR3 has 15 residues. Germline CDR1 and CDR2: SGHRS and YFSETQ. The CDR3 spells CASSLGQIMNTEAFF. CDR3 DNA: TGCGCCAGCAGCTTGGGACAGATAATGAACACTGAAGCTTTCTTT.

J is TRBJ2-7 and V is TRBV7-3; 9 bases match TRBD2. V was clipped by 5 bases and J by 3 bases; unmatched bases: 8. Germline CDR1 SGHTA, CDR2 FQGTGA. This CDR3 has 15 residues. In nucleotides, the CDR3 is TGTGCCAGCAGCCAAGGGGCGGGAGGGCTCTACGAGCAGTACTTC. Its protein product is CASSQGAGGLYEQYF.

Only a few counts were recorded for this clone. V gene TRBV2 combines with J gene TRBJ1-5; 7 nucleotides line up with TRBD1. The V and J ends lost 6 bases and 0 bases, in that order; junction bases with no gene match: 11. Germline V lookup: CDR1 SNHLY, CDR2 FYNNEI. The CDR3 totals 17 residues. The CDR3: CASRPVTGPYSNQPQHF. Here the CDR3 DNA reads TGTGCCAGCAGGCCGGTGACAGGGCCTTATAGCAATCAGCCCCAGCATTTT.

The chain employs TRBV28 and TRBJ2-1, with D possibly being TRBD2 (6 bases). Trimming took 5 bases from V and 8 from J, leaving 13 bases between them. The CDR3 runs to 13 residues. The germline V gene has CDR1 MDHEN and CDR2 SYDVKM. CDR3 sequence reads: CASSQGGRDEQFF. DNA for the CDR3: TGTGCCAGCAGTCAGGGAGGTAGGGATGAGCAGTTCTTC.

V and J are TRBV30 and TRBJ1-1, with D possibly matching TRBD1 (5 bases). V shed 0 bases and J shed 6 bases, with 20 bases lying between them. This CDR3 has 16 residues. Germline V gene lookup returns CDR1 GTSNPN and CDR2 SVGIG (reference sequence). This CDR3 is CAWSVPGNPLAPEAFF. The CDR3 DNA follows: TGTGCCTGGAGTGTACCAGGGAACCCCCTCGCCCCTGAAGCTTTCTTT.

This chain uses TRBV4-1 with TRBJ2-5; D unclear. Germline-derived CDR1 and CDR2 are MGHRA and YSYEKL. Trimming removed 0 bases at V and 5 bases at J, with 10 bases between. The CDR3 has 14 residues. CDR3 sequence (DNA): TGCGCCAGCAGCCAAGAGGTCAGTCCGGAGACCCAGTACTTC. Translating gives CASSQEVSPETQYF.

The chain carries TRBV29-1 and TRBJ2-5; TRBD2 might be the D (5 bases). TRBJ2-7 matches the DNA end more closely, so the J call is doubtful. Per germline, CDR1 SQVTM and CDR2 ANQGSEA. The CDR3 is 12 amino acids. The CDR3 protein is CSVAEGFYEQYF. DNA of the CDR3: TGCAGCGTGGCTGAGGGTTTCTACGAGCAGTACTTC.

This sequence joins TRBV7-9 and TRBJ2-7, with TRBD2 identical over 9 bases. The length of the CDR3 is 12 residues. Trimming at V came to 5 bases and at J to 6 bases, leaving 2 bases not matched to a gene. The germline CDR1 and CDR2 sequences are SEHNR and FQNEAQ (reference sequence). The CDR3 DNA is TGTGCCAGCAGCCGGACTAGCGCCGAGCAGTACTTC. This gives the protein CASSRTSAEQYF.

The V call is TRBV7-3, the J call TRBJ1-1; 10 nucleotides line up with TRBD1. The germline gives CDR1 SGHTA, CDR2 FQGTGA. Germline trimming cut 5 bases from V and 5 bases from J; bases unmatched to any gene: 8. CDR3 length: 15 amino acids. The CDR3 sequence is CASSLQGQGNTEAFF. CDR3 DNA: TGTGCCAGCAGCCTTCAGGGACAGGGGAATACTGAAGCTTTCTTT.

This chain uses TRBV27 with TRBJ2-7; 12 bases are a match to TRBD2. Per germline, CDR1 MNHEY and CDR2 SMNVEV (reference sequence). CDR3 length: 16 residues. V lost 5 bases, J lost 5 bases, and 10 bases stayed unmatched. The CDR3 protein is CASSTGLAGSLHEQYF. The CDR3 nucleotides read TGTGCCAGCAGTACCGGACTAGCGGGATCTCTGCACGAGCAGTACTTC.

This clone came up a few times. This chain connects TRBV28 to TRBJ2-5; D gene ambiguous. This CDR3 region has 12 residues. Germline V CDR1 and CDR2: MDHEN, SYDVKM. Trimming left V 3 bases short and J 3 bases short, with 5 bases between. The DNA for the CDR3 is TGTGCCAGCAGTTTTGGAGAAGAGACCCAGTACTTC. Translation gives CASSFGEETQYF.